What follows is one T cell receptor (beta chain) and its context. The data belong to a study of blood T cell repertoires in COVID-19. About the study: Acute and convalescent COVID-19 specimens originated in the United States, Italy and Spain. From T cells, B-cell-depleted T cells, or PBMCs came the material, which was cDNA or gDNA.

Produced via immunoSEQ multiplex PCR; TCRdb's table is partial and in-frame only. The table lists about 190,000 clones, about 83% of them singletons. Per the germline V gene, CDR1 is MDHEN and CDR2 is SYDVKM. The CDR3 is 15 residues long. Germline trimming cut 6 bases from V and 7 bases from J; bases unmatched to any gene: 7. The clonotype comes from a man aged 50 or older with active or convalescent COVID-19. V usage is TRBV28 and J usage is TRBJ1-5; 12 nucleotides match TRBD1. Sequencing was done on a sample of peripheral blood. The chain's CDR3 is CASSRDRGPGQPQHF. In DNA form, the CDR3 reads TGTGCCAGCAGCAGGGACAGGGGGCCAGGGCAGCCCCAGCATTTT.